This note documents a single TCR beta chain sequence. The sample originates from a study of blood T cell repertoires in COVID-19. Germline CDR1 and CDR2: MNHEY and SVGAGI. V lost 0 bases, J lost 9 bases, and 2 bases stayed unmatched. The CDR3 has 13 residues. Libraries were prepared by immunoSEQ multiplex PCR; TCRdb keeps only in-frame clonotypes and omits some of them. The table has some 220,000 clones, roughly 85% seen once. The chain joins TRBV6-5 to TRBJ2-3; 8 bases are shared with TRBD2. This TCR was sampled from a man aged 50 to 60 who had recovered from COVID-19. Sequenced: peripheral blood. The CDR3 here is CASSYSGLATQYF. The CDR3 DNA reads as TGTGCCAGCAGTTACTCAGGACTAGCAACGCAGTATTTT.